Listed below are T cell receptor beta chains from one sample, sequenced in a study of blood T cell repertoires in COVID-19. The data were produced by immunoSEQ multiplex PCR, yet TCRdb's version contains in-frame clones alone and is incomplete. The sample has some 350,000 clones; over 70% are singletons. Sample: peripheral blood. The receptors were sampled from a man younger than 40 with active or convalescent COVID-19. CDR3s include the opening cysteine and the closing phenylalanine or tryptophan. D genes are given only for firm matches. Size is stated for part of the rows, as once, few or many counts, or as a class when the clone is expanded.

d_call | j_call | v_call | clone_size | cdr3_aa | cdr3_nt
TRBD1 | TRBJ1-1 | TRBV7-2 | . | CASSLVPPPGQLNTEAFF | TGTGCCAGCAGCCTAGTCCCGCCGCCGGGACAGCTGAACACTGAAGCTTTCTTT
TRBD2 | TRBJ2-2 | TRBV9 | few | CASSPWTSGSSGELFF | TGTGCCAGCAGCCCCTGGACTAGCGGGAGTTCCGGGGAGCTGTTTTTT
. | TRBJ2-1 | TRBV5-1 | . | CASSHSIEQFF | TGCGCCAGCAGCCACTCGATTGAGCAGTTCTTC
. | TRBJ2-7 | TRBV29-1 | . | CSVQLQGTYEQYF | TGCAGCGTTCAATTACAGGGAACCTACGAGCAGTACTTC
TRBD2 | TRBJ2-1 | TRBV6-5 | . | CASSYSSGLALNEQFF | TGTGCCAGCAGTTACTCTTCCGGACTAGCGCTGAATGAGCAGTTCTTC
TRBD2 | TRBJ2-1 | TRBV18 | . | CATRTSEHNEQFF | TGTGCCACGAGGACTAGCGAGCACAATGAGCAGTTCTTC
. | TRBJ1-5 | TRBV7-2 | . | CASSAAPGRGNQPQHF | TGTGCCAGCAGCGCGGCCCCCGGTAGGGGAAATCAGCCCCAGCATTTT
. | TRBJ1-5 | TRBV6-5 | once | CASRSGGPGNQPQHF | TGTGCCAGCAGGAGCGGGGGGCCGGGAAATCAGCCCCAGCATTTT
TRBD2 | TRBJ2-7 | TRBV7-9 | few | CASTFVLSGGSSYEQYF | TGTGCCAGCACCTTTGTCCTTAGCGGGGGCAGCTCCTACGAGCAGTACTTC
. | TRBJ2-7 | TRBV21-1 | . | CASSPQRQTPYEQYF | TGTGCCAGCAGCCCCCAACGGCAGACTCCCTACGAGCAGTACTTC
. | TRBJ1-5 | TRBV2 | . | CASSTGNHQPQHF | TGTGCCAGCAGTACAGGTAATCATCAGCCCCAGCATTTT
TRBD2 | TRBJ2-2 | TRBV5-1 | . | CASSTSGGTGELFF | TGCGCCAGCTCCACTAGCGGCGGCACCGGGGAGCTGTTTTTT
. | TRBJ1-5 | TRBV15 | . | CATSRDRREPQHF | TGTGCCACCAGCAGAGATCGTCGGGAACCCCAGCATTTT
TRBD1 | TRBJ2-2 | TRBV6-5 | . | CASSYSTGGNTGELFF | TGTGCCAGCAGTTACTCCACAGGGGGGAACACCGGGGAGCTGTTTTTT
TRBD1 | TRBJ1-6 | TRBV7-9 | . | CASSLAWTGNYNSPLHF | TGTGCCAGCAGCTTAGCCTGGACAGGGAACTATAATTCACCCCTCCACTTT
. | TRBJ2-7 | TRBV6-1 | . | CASSDGAARYEQYF | TGTGCCAGCAGTGATGGGGCAGCAAGATACGAGCAGTACTTC
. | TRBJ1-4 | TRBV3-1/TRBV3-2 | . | CASSQGGQPHEKLFF | TGTGCCAGCAGCCAAGGAGGTCAACCTCATGAAAAACTGTTTTTT
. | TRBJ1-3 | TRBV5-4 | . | CASSEASGNTIYF | TGTGCCAGCAGCGAAGCCTCTGGAAACACCATATATTTT